The 20 T cell receptor beta chains below were found in one sample sequenced in a study of patients and donors after allogeneic stem cell transplantation. In TCRdb, the RT-PCR reads were re-called with MiXCR into one record per CDR3 protein. The sample includes about a million distinct CDR3 sequences, roughly 18% of them seen just once. The sequenced sample was blood, either unsorted or a sorted T cell fraction (not recorded which). The receptors stem from a human donor who was either an allogeneic HSCT recipient or a stem cell or donor lymphocyte infusion donor (not recorded which). It is not recorded whose cells these are; they may come from a transplant donor.

A few counts support this clonotype. The V and J genes are TRBV12-3 or TRBV12-4 and TRBJ1-2; D gene uncertain. The CDR3 contains 14 residues. The ends were cut back, 1 base at V and 6 bases at J, with 12 bases in the middle. The CDR3 loop is CASSLGVQPDGYTF. CDR3 coding DNA: TGTGCCAGCAGTTTAGGTGTCCAGCCAGATGGCTACACCTTC.

This clonotype was seen more than once but under ten times. This chain joins TRBV25-1 and TRBJ2-7, with 9 nucleotides matching TRBD1. This CDR3 region has 14 residues. With 5 bases clipped from V and 3 bases from J, the junction kept 5 bases outside the gene matches. CDR1 is MGHDK and CDR2 is SYGVNS in the germline V gene. CDR3 sequence (DNA): TGTGCCAGCAGTAGGGACAGGGCCTTCTACGAGCAGTACTTC. Translating it yields CASSRDRAFYEQYF.

The gene calls are TRBV10-3 and TRBJ1-2; D not certain. Trimming removed 0 bases at V and 1 base at J, with 15 bases between. The V gene's germline CDR1 is ENHRY and CDR2 SYGVKD. The CDR3 is made up of 17 amino acids. CDR3 in amino acids: CAISESTVWTDNYGYTF. The CDR3 DNA is TGTGCCATCAGTGAGTCAACGGTTTGGACGGATAACTATGGCTACACCTTC.

The sample holds a few counts of this clonotype. This chain uses TRBV11-2 with TRBJ2-1; D not certain. The CDR3 length is 13 residues. Trimming stripped 0 bases from V and 3 bases from J, with 3 bases between. The germline V gene has CDR1 SGHAT and CDR2 FQNNGV. Here the CDR3 DNA reads TGTGCCAGCAGCTTAGAGTTCTACAATGAGCAGTTCTTC. Encoded protein: CASSLEFYNEQFF. Supplemented by reference TRBV11-2 and TRBJ2-1, the full variable domain reads EAGVAQSPRYKIIEKRQSVAFWCNPISGHATLYWYQQILGQGPKLLIQFQNNGVVDDSQLPKDRFSAERLKGVDSTLKIQPAKLEDSAVYLCASSLEFYNEQFFGPGTRLTVL.

On this clonotype: A junction boundary mismatches the germline segment, possibly from a read error. The chain joins TRBV7-7 to TRBJ2-3; 7 bases fit TRBD2. Looked up from germline, CDR1 is SSHAT and CDR2 is FNYEAQ (reference sequence). This CDR3 comprises 15 residues. The CDR3 nucleotides read TGTGCTAGCAGCCCCACTAGCGACCGCACAGATACGCAGTATTTT. Translated: CASSPTSDRTDTQYF.

The table lists this clonotype with a few counts. The chain recombines TRBV5-6 with TRBJ2-1; 7 nucleotides match TRBD1. The CDR3 has 15 residues. CDR1 is SGHDT and CDR2 is YYEEEE in the germline V gene. V gave up 3 bases and J gave up 10 bases; unmatched junction bases: 13. The CDR3 here is CASSYTRYGTAEQFF. The CDR3 nucleotides read TGTGCCAGCAGCTACACACGATATGGGACAGCCGAGCAGTTCTTC. Variable domain in full (rest from reference TRBV5-6 and TRBJ2-1): DAGVTQSPTHLIKTRGQQVTLRCSPKSGHDTVSWYQQALGQGPQFIFQYYEEEERQRGNFPDRFSGHQFPNYSSELNVNALLLGDSALYLCASSYTRYGTAEQFFGPGTRLTVL.

This clonotype was observed many times. The chain is built from TRBV12-3 or TRBV12-4 and TRBJ1-6, with D possibly TRBD1 on 5 matching bases. CDR3 length: 13 amino acids. V was clipped by 3 bases and J by 7 bases, with 7 bases between them. The CDR3 DNA is TGTGCCAGCAGTTTGGGGCGGAATTCACCCCTCCACTTT. Residues: CASSLGRNSPLHF.

The chain uses TRBV12-3 or TRBV12-4 and TRBJ2-1; 9 nucleotides line up with TRBD1. With V trimmed by 3 bases and J by 5 bases, 5 bases remained unmatched. The CDR3 is 15 residues long. The CDR3 reads CASSLGQGFHNEQFF. CDR3 in DNA: TGTGCCAGCAGTTTGGGACAGGGTTTCCACAATGAGCAGTTCTTC.

The genes are TRBV30 and TRBJ1-1; D possibly corresponds to TRBD1 (5 bases). Per the germline V gene, CDR1 is GTSNPN and CDR2 is SVGIG (reference sequence). Trimming stripped 7 bases from V and 2 bases from J, with 23 bases between. This CDR3 spans 16 amino acids. This chain's CDR3 is CASDSGDTGPNTEAFF. The CDR3, as DNA: TGTGCCTCCGACTCGGGGGATACGGGGCCTAACACTGAAGCTTTCTTT.

The chain employs TRBV7-3 and TRBJ2-5; TRBD2 matches at 9 bases. Germline CDR1 is SGHTA and CDR2 is FQGTGA. The length of the CDR3 is 15 residues. Losses at the gene ends were 4 bases for V and 3 bases for J; bases not matched to a gene: 6. In DNA, the CDR3 is TGTGCCAGCAGCTCCTCCCTAGCGGGAAAAGAGACCCAGTACTTC. It encodes CASSSSLAGKETQYF.

The chain has TRBV20-1 and TRBJ2-7; D ambiguous. CDR3 length: 15 amino acids. The V and J ends lost 1 base and 2 bases respectively, with 15 bases between them. In germline, CDR1 is DFQATT, CDR2 SNEGSKA (reference sequence). CDR3 sequence: CSARAPGRITYEQYF. CDR3 nucleotides: TGCAGTGCTAGAGCCCCCGGCCGCATAACCTACGAGCAGTACTTC.

The chain combines TRBV11-3 with TRBJ2-3; D ambiguous. V was cut by 2 bases and J by 0 bases, with 9 bases left in between. Germline assignment: CDR1 SGHNT and CDR2 YENEEA. This CDR3 is built from 15 residues. The CDR3 protein is CASSLFLSSTDTQYF. CDR3 sequence (DNA): TGTGCCAGCAGCTTATTCCTCTCTAGCACAGATACGCAGTATTTT.

There are a few counts of this clonotype. The chain links TRBV4-3 to TRBJ1-2; the D is unclear. The CDR3 runs 14 residues. V dropped 0 bases and J dropped 8 bases, with 13 bases sitting between them. Germline-derived CDR1 and CDR2 are LGHNA and YSLEER. CDR3 sequence reads: CASSQDIGGLGYTF. The CDR3 DNA is TGCGCCAGCAGCCAAGATATTGGAGGGCTGGGCTACACCTTC.

This clonotype appeared a few times. The chain recombines TRBV7-9 with TRBJ1-4; D gene uncertain. V was pared by 5 bases and J by 2 bases, with 12 bases between. This CDR3 region has 15 residues. Germline CDR1 SEHNR, CDR2 FQNEAQ (reference sequence). CDR3 in amino acids: CASSTTGFTNEKLFF. The CDR3 DNA is TGTGCCAGCAGCACCACGGGGTTCACTAATGAAAAACTGTTTTTT.

The genes are TRBV30 and TRBJ1-2; D is uncertain. Germline V gene sequence: CDR1 GTSNPN, CDR2 SVGIG (reference sequence). The V end was cut by 0 bases, the J end by 3 bases, with 8 bases between. This CDR3 has 13 amino acids. Here the CDR3 reads CAWSVEADYGYTF. The CDR3 nucleotides read TGTGCCTGGAGTGTAGAGGCAGACTATGGCTACACCTTC.

This clonotype was seen only a few times. This CDR3 reads CASTAVDGDTQYF. The CDR3 DNA is TGTGCCAGCACCGCTGTAGACGGAGATACGCAGTATTTT. The V and J genes are TRBV7-9 and TRBJ2-3; unclear D gene. This CDR3 contains 13 residues. Germline CDR1 SEHNR, CDR2 FQNEAQ (reference sequence). V shed 7 bases and J shed 5 bases, with 13 bases lying between them.

The chain is built from TRBV6-1 and TRBJ2-4; 10 positions match TRBD1. Germline assignment: CDR1 MNHNS and CDR2 SASEGT. V trimming: 6 bases; J trimming: 8 bases; junction bases outside the gene matches: 7. The CDR3 is 14 amino acids. CDR3 nucleotide sequence: TGTGCCAGCAGCCGGACAGGGGGTTGGGACATTCAGTACTTC. As protein: CASSRTGGWDIQYF.

This clonotype was observed many times. This chain connects TRBV6-4 to TRBJ2-7; D gene unclear. Trimming left V 8 bases short and J 3 bases short, with 8 bases between. CDR3 length equals 11 residues. Germline CDR1 is MRHNA and CDR2 is SNTAGT. This CDR3 is CASRVNYEQYF. The CDR3 DNA is TGTGCCAGCCGTGTTAACTACGAGCAGTACTTC.

This clonotype appeared a few times. The rearrangement joins TRBV12-3 or TRBV12-4 to TRBJ1-2; D remains ambiguous. Trimming left V 3 bases short and J 8 bases short, with 22 bases between. The length of the CDR3 is 16 residues. CDR3 amino acids: CASSFADRRGVSGYTF. DNA of the CDR3: TGTGCCAGCAGTTTTGCTGATCGGCGTGGTGTATCGGGCTACACCTTC.

This chain connects TRBV30 to TRBJ2-1; D gene uncertain. Germline assignment: CDR1 GTSNPN and CDR2 SVGIG (reference sequence). CDR3 size: 13 residues. The V end lost 8 bases, the J end lost 8 bases, and 19 bases lay between the germline ends. CDR3 sequence: CATSPLNRDEQFF. Here the CDR3 DNA reads TGTGCCACCTCCCCCCTTAATCGCGATGAGCAGTTCTTC. Looking up the rest from reference TRBV30 and TRBJ2-1 gives the full variable domain: SQTIHQWPATLVQPVGSPLSLECTVEGTSNPNLYWYRQAAGRGLQLLFYSVGIGQISSEVPQNLSASRPQDRQFILSSKKLLLSDSGFYLCATSPLNRDEQFFGPGTRLTVL.